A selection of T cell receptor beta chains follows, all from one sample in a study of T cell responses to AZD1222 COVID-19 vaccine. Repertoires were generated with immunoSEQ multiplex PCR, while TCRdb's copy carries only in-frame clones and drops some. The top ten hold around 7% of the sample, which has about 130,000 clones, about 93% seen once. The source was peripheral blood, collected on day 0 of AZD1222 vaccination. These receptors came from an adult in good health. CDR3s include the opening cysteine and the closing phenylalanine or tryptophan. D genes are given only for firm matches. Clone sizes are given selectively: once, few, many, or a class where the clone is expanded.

CDR3nt: TGCAGCGTTGAAGGGCCACTCCCCTCTGGGGCCAACGTCCTGACTTTC; CDR3aa: CSVEGPLPSGANVLTF; v_gene: TRBV29-1; j_gene: TRBJ2-6; abundance: -; d_gene: -
CDR3nt: TGTGCCTGGAGTGTACTCAGTCAAGAGACCCAGTACTTC; CDR3aa: CAWSVLSQETQYF; v_gene: TRBV30; j_gene: TRBJ2-5; abundance: once; d_gene: -
CDR3nt: TGTGCCAGCAGTTTGCGGGAGGGGACTGAAGCTTTCTTT; CDR3aa: CASSLREGTEAFF; v_gene: TRBV12-3/TRBV12-4; j_gene: TRBJ1-1; abundance: -; d_gene: -
CDR3nt: TGTGCCAGCAGCCCAGTGGTCACTGAAGCTTTCTTT; CDR3aa: CASSPVVTEAFF; v_gene: TRBV6-2/TRBV6-3; j_gene: TRBJ1-1; abundance: -; d_gene: -
CDR3nt: TGCGCCAGCAGTGAGTCGTATGGAGGACTATATTTT; CDR3aa: CASSESYGGLYF; v_gene: TRBV10-1; j_gene: TRBJ1-3; abundance: -; d_gene: -
CDR3nt: TGTGCCAGCAGCTTATCTCTTAACACCGGGGAGCTGTTTTTT; CDR3aa: CASSLSLNTGELFF; v_gene: TRBV5-6; j_gene: TRBJ2-2; abundance: once; d_gene: -
CDR3nt: TGTGCCAGCAGTTACCGGTCAGGGAAACTGTTTTTT; CDR3aa: CASSYRSGKLFF; v_gene: TRBV6-6; j_gene: TRBJ1-4; abundance: -; d_gene: -
CDR3nt: TGTGCCAGCCATTCCGACTTGGGACAGCCCCAGCATTTT; CDR3aa: CASHSDLGQPQHF; v_gene: TRBV18; j_gene: TRBJ1-5; abundance: -; d_gene: -
CDR3nt: TGTGCCAGCACCCACATCACAACTAATGAAAAACTGTTTTTT; CDR3aa: CASTHITTNEKLFF; v_gene: TRBV9; j_gene: TRBJ1-4; abundance: -; d_gene: -
CDR3nt: TGTGCCAGCAGCTTAGCGCAGGCGGGGGACAGGGGCACCGGGGAGCTGTTTTTT; CDR3aa: CASSLAQAGDRGTGELFF; v_gene: TRBV7-8; j_gene: TRBJ2-2; abundance: -; d_gene: TRBD1
CDR3nt: TGTGCCACCAGTGAGCGGACTAGCGGGAGTCGGAATGAGCAGTTCTTC; CDR3aa: CATSERTSGSRNEQFF; v_gene: TRBV24-1; j_gene: TRBJ2-1; abundance: -; d_gene: TRBD2
CDR3nt: TGCGCCAGCAGCCAATTTCGGGGGGTGAGCGAGCAGTACTTC; CDR3aa: CASSQFRGVSEQYF; v_gene: TRBV4-3; j_gene: TRBJ2-7; abundance: -; d_gene: TRBD2
CDR3nt: TGTGCCAGTGGGTATTCTGAGGCCAACGTCCTGACTTTC; CDR3aa: CASGYSEANVLTF; v_gene: TRBV27; j_gene: TRBJ2-6; abundance: -; d_gene: -
CDR3nt: TGTGCCAGCAGTTATCGAGGGACTACCAGGGATGAGCAGTTCTTC; CDR3aa: CASSYRGTTRDEQFF; v_gene: TRBV6-6; j_gene: TRBJ2-1; abundance: -; d_gene: TRBD2
CDR3nt: TGTGCCAGCAGCTTAGAGGGGAGAATCTATAATTCACCCCTCCACTTT; CDR3aa: CASSLEGRIYNSPLHF; v_gene: TRBV7-8; j_gene: TRBJ1-6; abundance: -; d_gene: -
CDR3nt: TGTGCCAGCAGCTTAGTGGCGGATTTAAACTTC; CDR3aa: CASSLVADLNF; v_gene: TRBV7-2; j_gene: TRBJ2-7; abundance: -; d_gene: -
CDR3nt: TGTGCCAGCAGTTACGGGGCAGGGGGTCCCAATGAGCAGTTCTTC; CDR3aa: CASSYGAGGPNEQFF; v_gene: TRBV6-5; j_gene: TRBJ2-1; abundance: once; d_gene: TRBD1
CDR3nt: TGCAGCGCCCGTTCGAACACTGAAGCTTTCTTT; CDR3aa: CSARSNTEAFF; v_gene: TRBV29-1; j_gene: TRBJ1-1; abundance: -; d_gene: -
CDR3nt: TGTGCCAGCTTAGACAGTACAAAAGGCTACACCTTC; CDR3aa: CASLDSTKGYTF; v_gene: TRBV12-3/TRBV12-4; j_gene: TRBJ1-2; abundance: -; d_gene: -
CDR3nt: TGTGCCAGCAGCACCCGACAGAATGAAAAACTGTTTTTT; CDR3aa: CASSTRQNEKLFF; v_gene: TRBV9; j_gene: TRBJ1-4; abundance: -; d_gene: -
CDR3nt: TGCGCCAGCAGCTTGAATGGCGGGGAGCTGTTTTTT; CDR3aa: CASSLNGGELFF; v_gene: TRBV5-1; j_gene: TRBJ2-2; abundance: -; d_gene: -
CDR3nt: TGTGCCACCAGTGATTTGCCCCAGGGGGCAGGGGCAGATACGCAGTATTTT; CDR3aa: CATSDLPQGAGADTQYF; v_gene: TRBV24-1; j_gene: TRBJ2-3; abundance: -; d_gene: TRBD1